The entry below describes one T cell receptor beta chain. The sample originates from a study of OX40 agonist ivuxolimab in advanced cancers. Study background: Prior anti-PD-1, anti-PD-L1 or anti-CTLA-4 therapy did not bar entry, and approximately 43% had some.

This CDR3 has 15 residues. Germline CDR1 is MDHEN and CDR2 is SYDVKM. V lost 7 bases, J lost 9 bases, and 12 bases stayed unmatched. The method was immunoSEQ multiplex PCR; TCRdb's version includes in-frame clones alone and lacks a portion of them. The sample has 7,500 to 10,000 clones; approximately 88% are singletons. V gene TRBV28 combines with J gene TRBJ1-5; 10 nucleotides agree with TRBD1. The source is an adult with an advanced solid tumor such as melanoma, head and neck, liver or kidney cancer. Source: CD4+ or CD8+ T cells sorted from blood, taken in a trial of the OX40 agonist ivuxolimab. The CDR3 here is CASTPGQGSIMPQHF. The CDR3 DNA follows: TGTGCCAGCACTCCGGGACAGGGGTCAATTATGCCCCAGCATTTT.